The sequence of this T cell receptor beta chain was determined in a study of post-analysis software for immune sequencing data. Study conclusions and caveats: In patients, about 5 TRBV segments were more frequent than in controls, with TRBV5-6, TRBV5-1 and TRBV20-1 among them. Controls' normalized Chao1 diversity significantly exceeded that of multiple sclerosis patients.

TCR beta cDNA libraries had unique molecular identifiers. TCRdb ran MiXCR on the PCR reads and lists one entry per CDR3 protein. Found here are fewer than 900,000 distinct CDR3 sequences, roughly 46% of them singletons; the top ten hold roughly 4.5%. The CDR3 has 15 amino acids. CDR1 and CDR2 from the germline V gene are MNHEY and SVGAGI. The V gene lost 0 bases and the J gene lost 0 bases, with 9 bases spanning the gap. The sample holds many counts of this clonotype. Its specificity is not known. The clonotype was recovered from a girl between 5 and 17 years old with multiple sclerosis. This chain connects TRBV6-5 to TRBJ2-7; D is possibly TRBD2 (5 bases). The specimen was blood. CDR3 loop: CASSYSRAVSYEQYF. The CDR3 coding sequence is TGTGCCAGCAGTTACTCGAGGGCAGTCTCCTACGAGCAGTACTTC.